The clone carrying this T cell receptor beta chain came up a few times. The antigen remains undetermined. The sample comes from a study of T-cell reconstitution after alpha-beta-depleted transplantation in children. Study outcomes and limitations: Counts and diversity of T cells one year after transplant came mostly from newly produced T cells. Elevated TCRbeta diversity at day 60 was traced, in some patients, to surviving recipient T cells and thymic progenitors. Reportedly, only several hundred clones from non-depleted graft cells drove alpha-beta T-cell counts at about two months.

The CDR3 totals 15 residues. The V gene end was trimmed by 4 bases and the J gene end by 4 bases; junction bases not matched to a gene: 7. Germline-derived CDR1 and CDR2 are LGHDT and YNNKEL (reference sequence). Preparation of the TCRbeta library involved a method that used unique molecular identifiers. One entry per CDR3 protein results from TCRdb running MiXCR on the PCR reads. The sample contains just over 950,000 distinct CDR3 sequences, roughly 31% of which appear only once. J is TRBJ1-5 and V is TRBV3-1; 7 nucleotides align to TRBD1. The receptor's source is a boy less than two years old who had a stem cell transplant for SCID, so the T cells may come from the graft donor. This material consisted of PBMCs, mostly from graft donor cells, taken 360 days after TCRalphabeta/CD19-depleted stem cell transplant. In DNA, the CDR3 is TGTGCCAGCAGCCTTGGGTCGGGACAGAATCAGCCCCAGCATTTT. Translated: CASSLGSGQNQPQHF.